This TCR beta chain comes out of a study of blood T cell repertoires in COVID-19. The overall study: T cells, B-cell-depleted T cells, or PBMCs supplied cDNA or gDNA.

Those enrolled in Seattle joined during active infection and were followed longitudinally afterward. Using immunoSEQ multiplex PCR, the repertoire was profiled, and TCRdb retains in-frame clones only, with some absent. The data contain around 130,000 clones, about nine tenths of them singletons. The CDR3 covers 14 residues. Trimming left V 1 base short and J 4 bases short, with 11 bases between. CDR1 is SGHRS, CDR2 YFSETQ, per germline. The sequenced material came from peripheral blood. This receptor was obtained from a man between 60 and 75 years old with COVID-19, enrolled during active disease. The genes are TRBV5-1 and TRBJ1-2, with a tentative D call TRBD1 (5 bases). The CDR3 is CASSLSQGSYGYTF. The CDR3 DNA sequence: TGCGCCAGCAGCTTGTCTCAGGGAAGCTATGGCTACACCTTC.